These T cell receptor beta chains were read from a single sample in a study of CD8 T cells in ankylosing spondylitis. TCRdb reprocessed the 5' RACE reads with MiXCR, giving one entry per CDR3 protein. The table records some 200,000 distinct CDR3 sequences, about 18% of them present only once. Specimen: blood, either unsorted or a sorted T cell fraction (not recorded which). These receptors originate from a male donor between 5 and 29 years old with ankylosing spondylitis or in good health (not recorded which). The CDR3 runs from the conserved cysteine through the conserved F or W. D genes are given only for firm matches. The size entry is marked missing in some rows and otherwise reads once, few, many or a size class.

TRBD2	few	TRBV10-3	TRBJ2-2	CATAPHGRAGNGELFF	TGTGCCACTGCCCCCCACGGGAGGGCCGGTAACGGGGAGCTGTTTTTT
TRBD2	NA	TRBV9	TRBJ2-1	CASSGTSGREGQFF	TGTGCCAGCAGCGGGACTAGCGGGAGGGAGGGGCAGTTCTTC
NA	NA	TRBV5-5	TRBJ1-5	CASSFELQAEAQHF	TGTGCCAGCAGCTTCGAATTACAGGCCGAGGCCCAGCATTTT
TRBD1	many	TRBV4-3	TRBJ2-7	CASSQSRDSEQYF	TGCGCCAGCAGCCAATCACGGGACAGCGAGCAGTACTTC
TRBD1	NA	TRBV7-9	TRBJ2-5	CASSLPGQGVETQYF	TGTGCCAGCAGCCTACCGGGACAGGGGGTGGAGACCCAGTACTTC
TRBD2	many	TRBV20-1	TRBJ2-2	CSARDPSGGNTGELFF	TGCAGTGCTAGAGATCCTAGCGGGGGAAACACCGGGGAGCTGTTTTTT
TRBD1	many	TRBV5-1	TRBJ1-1	CASSPTGGAVNTEAFF	TGCGCCAGCAGCCCGACAGGGGGCGCAGTGAACACTGAAGCTTTCTTT
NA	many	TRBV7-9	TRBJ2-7	CASSFGPSAYEQYF	TGTGCCAGCAGCTTCGGTCCCTCGGCCTACGAGCAGTACTTC
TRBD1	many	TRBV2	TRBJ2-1	CASSEVQGAIYNEQFF	TGTGCCAGCAGTGAAGTCCAGGGGGCAATCTACAATGAGCAGTTCTTC
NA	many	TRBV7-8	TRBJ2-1	CASSDPSVGAGWNEQFF	TGTGCCAGCAGCGATCCCTCGGTGGGAGCCGGTTGGAATGAGCAGTTCTTC
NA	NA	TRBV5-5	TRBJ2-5	CASSLAGQESQYF	TGTGCCAGCAGCTTAGCGGGACAAGAGTCCCAGTACTTC
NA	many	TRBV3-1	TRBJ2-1	CASSQDPSASQQFF	TGTGCCAGCAGCCAAGATCCGTCGGCTAGCCAGCAGTTCTTC
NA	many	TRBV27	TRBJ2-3	CASSLSGSTDTQYF	TGTGCCAGCAGCCTTAGCGGTAGCACAGATACGCAGTATTTT
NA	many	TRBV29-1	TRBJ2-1	CSVVFRLASYNEQFF	TGCAGCGTTGTTTTCCGACTTGCCTCCTACAATGAGCAGTTCTTC
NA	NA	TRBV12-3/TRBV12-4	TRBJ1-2	CASKDTNYGYTF	TGTGCCAGCAAGGACACTAACTATGGCTACACCTTC
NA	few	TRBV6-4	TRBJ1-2	CASSATTLARGGYTF	TGTGCCAGCAGTGCGACTACTTTGGCGAGGGGAGGCTACACCTTC
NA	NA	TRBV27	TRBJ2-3	CASSLTAANTDTQYF	TGTGCCAGCAGTTTAACGGCCGCAAACACAGATACGCAGTATTTT
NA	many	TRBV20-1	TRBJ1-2	CSAERGNGYTF	TGCAGTGCCGAAAGAGGGAATGGCTACACCTTC
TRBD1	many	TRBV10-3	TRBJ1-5	CAISEQQGGQPQHF	TGTGCCATCAGTGAGCAACAGGGGGGTCAGCCCCAGCATTTT
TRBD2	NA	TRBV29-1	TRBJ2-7	CSVGTSGRYEQYF	TGCAGCGTTGGTACTAGCGGGAGGTACGAGCAGTACTTC
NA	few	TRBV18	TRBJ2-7	CASSPVQDYEQYF	TGTGCCAGCTCACCAGTCCAGGACTACGAGCAGTACTTC
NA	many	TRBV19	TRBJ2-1	CASSIRSAWREQFF	TGTGCCAGTAGTATAAGGTCCGCTTGGAGGGAGCAGTTCTTC
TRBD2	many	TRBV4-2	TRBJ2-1	CASSSRGTSGINEQFF	TGTGCCAGCAGTTCAAGGGGGACTAGCGGGATCAATGAGCAGTTCTTC
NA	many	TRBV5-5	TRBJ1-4	CASSLRVGGSEKLFF	TGTGCCAGCAGCTTGCGGGTTGGTGGATCGGAAAAACTGTTTTTT
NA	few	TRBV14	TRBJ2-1	CASSRRLAYNEQFF	TGTGCCAGCAGCCGCCGACTAGCCTACAATGAGCAGTTCTTC
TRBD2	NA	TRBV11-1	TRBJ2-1	CASLGASGSNEQFF	TGTGCCAGCCTGGGGGCTAGCGGGAGCAATGAGCAGTTCTTC
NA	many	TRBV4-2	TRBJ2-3	CASSQDLRESGDTQYF	TGTGCCAGCAGCCAAGATCTCCGGGAGAGCGGAGATACGCAGTATTTT
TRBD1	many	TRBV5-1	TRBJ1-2	CASSKPDRGYGYTF	TGCGCCAGCAGCAAACCGGACAGGGGATATGGCTACACCTTC
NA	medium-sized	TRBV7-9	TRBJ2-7	CASSGTHRPYEQYF	TGTGCCAGCAGCGGGACACATCGTCCCTACGAGCAGTACTTC
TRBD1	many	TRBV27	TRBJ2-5	CASSTYAGQGLQETQYF	TGTGCCAGCAGTACATACGCGGGACAGGGACTCCAAGAGACCCAGTACTTC
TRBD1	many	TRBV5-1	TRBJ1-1	CASSLAGQGVGTEAFF	TGCGCCAGCAGCTTGGCCGGGCAGGGGGTAGGGACTGAAGCTTTCTTT
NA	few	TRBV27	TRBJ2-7	CASSPTYYEQYF	TGTGCCAGCAGTCCCACTTACTACGAGCAGTACTTC
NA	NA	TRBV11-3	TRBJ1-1	CASALQRDTEAFF	TGTGCCAGCGCGTTACAGAGGGACACTGAAGCTTTCTTT
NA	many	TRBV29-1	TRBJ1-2	CSVEGQGHGYTF	TGCAGCGTTGAAGGCCAGGGTCATGGCTACACCTTC
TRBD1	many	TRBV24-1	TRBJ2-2	CATSARTGKSTGELFF	TGTGCCACCAGTGCCAGGACAGGGAAATCGACCGGGGAGCTGTTTTTT
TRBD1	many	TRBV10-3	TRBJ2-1	CAINQRGQPNEQFF	TGTGCCATCAATCAAAGGGGACAGCCGAATGAGCAGTTCTTC
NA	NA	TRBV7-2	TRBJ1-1	CASSPPGAGLGTEAFF	TGTGCCAGCAGCCCACCTGGGGCAGGATTGGGCACTGAAGCTTTCTTT
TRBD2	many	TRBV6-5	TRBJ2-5	CASRGLAQETQYF	TGTGCCAGCAGGGGACTAGCCCAAGAGACCCAGTACTTC
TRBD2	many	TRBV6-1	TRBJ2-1	CASSALAGGPGEQFF	TGTGCCAGCAGTGCTCTAGCGGGAGGGCCGGGTGAGCAGTTCTTC
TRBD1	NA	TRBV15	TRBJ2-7	CATSRDLETGKYF	TGTGCCACCAGCAGAGATCTTGAGACAGGGAAGTACTTC